This entry lists 3 T cell receptor beta chains sequenced from one sample in a study of identical twins. MiXCR, applied by TCRdb to the 5' RACE reads, yields one record per CDR3 protein. The sample has 460,000 or so distinct CDR3 sequences; 12% to 15% are singletons. In addition, the sample was reused for a study of yellow fever vaccine responses in identical twins.

Source material: CD4+ T cells sorted from blood. These receptors were obtained from a young woman in good health.

The chain recombines TRBV27 with TRBJ2-7, with D uncertain. Germline CDR1 reads MNHEY; CDR2 reads SMNVEV (reference sequence). The V and J ends lost 7 bases and 0 bases respectively, with 10 bases between them. This CDR3 comprises 13 residues. The CDR3: CASKESSSYEQYF. CDR3 DNA: TGTGCCAGCAAGGAGTCAAGCTCCTACGAGCAGTACTTC.

The rearrangement links TRBV20-1 to TRBJ2-7; 10 nucleotides match TRBD2. The germline CDR1 and CDR2 sequences are DFQATT and SNEGSKA (reference sequence). Trimming removed 3 bases from V and 0 bases from J; junction bases left unmatched: 5. CDR3 length equals 15 residues. CDR3 protein: CSASMPSGSSYEQYF. The CDR3 DNA reads TGCAGTGCTAGCATGCCTAGCGGGAGCTCCTACGAGCAGTACTTC.

The rearrangement links TRBV6-5 to TRBJ2-7; D unresolved. This CDR3 has 14 residues. The V gene lost 2 bases and the J gene lost 0 bases, with 8 bases spanning the gap. Germline V lookup: CDR1 MNHEY, CDR2 SVGAGI. The CDR3 DNA reads TGTGCCAGCAGTTACGAGGTGGGCTCCTACGAGCAGTACTTC. Its protein product is CASSYEVGSYEQYF.